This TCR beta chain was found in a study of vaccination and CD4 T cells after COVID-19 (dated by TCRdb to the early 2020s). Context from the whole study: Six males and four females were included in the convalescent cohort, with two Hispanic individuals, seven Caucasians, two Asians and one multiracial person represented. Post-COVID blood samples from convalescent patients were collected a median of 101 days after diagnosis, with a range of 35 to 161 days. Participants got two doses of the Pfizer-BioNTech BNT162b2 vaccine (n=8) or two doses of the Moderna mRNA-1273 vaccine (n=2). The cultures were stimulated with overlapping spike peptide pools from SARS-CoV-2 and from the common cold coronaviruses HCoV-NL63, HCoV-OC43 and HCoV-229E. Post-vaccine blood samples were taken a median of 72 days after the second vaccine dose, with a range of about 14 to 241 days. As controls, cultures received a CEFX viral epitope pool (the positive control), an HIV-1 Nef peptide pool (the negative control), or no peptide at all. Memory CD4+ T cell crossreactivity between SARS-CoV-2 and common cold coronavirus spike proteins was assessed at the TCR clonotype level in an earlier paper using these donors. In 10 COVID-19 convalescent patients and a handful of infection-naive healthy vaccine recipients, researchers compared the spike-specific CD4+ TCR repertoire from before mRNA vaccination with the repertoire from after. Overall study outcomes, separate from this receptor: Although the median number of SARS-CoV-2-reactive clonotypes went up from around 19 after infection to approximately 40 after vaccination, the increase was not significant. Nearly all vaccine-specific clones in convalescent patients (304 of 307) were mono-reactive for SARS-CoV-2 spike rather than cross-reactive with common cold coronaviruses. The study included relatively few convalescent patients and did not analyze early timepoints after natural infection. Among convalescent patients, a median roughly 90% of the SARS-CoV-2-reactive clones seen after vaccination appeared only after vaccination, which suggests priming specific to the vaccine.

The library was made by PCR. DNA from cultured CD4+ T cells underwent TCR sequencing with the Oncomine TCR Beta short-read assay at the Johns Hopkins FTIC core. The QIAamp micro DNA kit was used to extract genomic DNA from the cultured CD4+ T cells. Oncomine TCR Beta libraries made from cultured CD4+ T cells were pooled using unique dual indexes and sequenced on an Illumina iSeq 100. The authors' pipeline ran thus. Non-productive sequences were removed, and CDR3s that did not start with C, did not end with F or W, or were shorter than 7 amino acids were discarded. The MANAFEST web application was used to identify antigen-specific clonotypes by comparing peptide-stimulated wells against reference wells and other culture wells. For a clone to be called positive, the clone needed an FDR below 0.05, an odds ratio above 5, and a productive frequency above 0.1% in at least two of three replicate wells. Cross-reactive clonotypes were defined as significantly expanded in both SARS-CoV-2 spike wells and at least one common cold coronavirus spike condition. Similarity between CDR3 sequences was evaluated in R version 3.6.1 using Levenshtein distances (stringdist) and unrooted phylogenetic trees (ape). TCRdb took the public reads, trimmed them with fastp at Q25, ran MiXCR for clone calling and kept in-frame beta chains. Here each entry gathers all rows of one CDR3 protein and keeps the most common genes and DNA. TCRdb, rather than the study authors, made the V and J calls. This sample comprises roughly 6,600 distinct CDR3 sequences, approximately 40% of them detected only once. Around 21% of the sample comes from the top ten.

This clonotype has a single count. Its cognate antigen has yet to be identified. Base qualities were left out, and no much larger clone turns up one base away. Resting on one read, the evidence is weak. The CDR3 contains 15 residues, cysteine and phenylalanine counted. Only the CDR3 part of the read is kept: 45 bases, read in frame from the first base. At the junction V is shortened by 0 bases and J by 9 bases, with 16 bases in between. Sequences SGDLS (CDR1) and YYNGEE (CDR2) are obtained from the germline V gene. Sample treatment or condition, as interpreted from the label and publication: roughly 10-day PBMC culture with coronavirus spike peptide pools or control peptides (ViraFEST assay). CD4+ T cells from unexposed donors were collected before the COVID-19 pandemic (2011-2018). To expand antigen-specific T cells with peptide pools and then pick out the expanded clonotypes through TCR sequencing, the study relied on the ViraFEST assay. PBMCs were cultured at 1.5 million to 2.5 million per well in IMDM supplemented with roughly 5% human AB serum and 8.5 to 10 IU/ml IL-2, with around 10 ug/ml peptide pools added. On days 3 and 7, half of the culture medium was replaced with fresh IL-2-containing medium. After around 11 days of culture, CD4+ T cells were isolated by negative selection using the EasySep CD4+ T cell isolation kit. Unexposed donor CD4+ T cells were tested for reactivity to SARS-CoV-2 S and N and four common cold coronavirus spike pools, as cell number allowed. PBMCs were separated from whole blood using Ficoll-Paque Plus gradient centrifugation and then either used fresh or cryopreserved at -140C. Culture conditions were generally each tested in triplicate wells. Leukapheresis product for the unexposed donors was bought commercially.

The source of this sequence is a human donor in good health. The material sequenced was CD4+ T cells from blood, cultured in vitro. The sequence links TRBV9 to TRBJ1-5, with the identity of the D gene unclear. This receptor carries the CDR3 CASSVGASGSRPQHF. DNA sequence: TGTGCCAGCAGCGTAGGGGCGTCGGGAAGTCGGCCCCAGCATTTT.